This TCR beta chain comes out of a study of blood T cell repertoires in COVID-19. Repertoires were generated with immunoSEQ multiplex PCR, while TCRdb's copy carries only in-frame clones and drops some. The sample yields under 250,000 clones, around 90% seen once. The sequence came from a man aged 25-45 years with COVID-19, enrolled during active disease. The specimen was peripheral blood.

The CDR3 loop reads CASSFEQGSAEAFF. For the CDR3, the DNA is TGCGCCAGCAGCTTTGAACAGGGTTCGGCTGAAGCTTTCTTT. V and J are TRBV5-1 and TRBJ1-1; D might be TRBD1 (6 bases). There are 14 residues in the CDR3. The germline CDR1 and CDR2 sequences are SGHRS and YFSETQ. Trimming took 2 bases from V and 6 from J, leaving 14 bases between them.